This TCR beta chain was sequenced for a study of T cell repertoires in cytomegalovirus infection. Study-wide context: TCR beta signatures that were public indicated CMV infection and matching HLA type. General study results and limits: Public TCR beta family frequency separated CMV-and-HLA carriers, including in an independent cohort. CMV-specific TCR beta clonotypes restricted by HLA-C were the ones dominating the ex vivo response.

This clonotype was counted ten times or more. What it binds is unknown. MiXCR, applied by TCRdb to the reads, yields one record per CDR3 protein. The sample comprises some 320,000 distinct CDR3 sequences, approximately 9.5% of which are singletons, and 3.5% to 4.5% rests with the top ten. V lost 4 bases to trimming and J lost 2 bases, with 15 bases between them. CDR3 size: 15 residues. CDR1 is SGHVS and CDR2 is FNYEAQ in the germline V gene. The sequencing input was PBMCs. The sequence was collected from a human donor in good health (CMV status not recorded). Some clones in this sample may be carry-over from other donors' samples. V gene TRBV7-6 combines with J gene TRBJ2-7; D might be TRBD2 (6 bases). The CDR3: CASSSLSGDAYEQYF. DNA for the CDR3: TGTGCCAGCAGCTCCCTTTCGGGGGACGCCTACGAGCAGTACTTC.